This entry features one T cell receptor (beta chain) sequence. This specimen belongs to a study of blood T cells in healthy people across ages. The germline CDR1 and CDR2 sequences are MDHEN and SYDVKM. This CDR3 contains 16 residues. V was cut by 6 bases and J by 4 bases, with 21 bases left in between. Primed by a sample-barcoded 5' primer and a J-beta primer mix, a second PCR proceeded for roughly 6 to 12 cycles. MiXCR, applied by TCRdb to the 5' RACE reads, yields one record per CDR3 protein. The table includes about 500,000 distinct CDR3 sequences, 24% detected once. Separately, the same data were catalogued under a study of T cells of mothers and their children. That work contributes: In the second PCR, M1S primer introduced barcodes and 2-4 random bases.

What was sequenced was blood. The clonotype was recovered from a boy aged 5-17 years in good health. The chain is built from TRBV28 and TRBJ1-2, with D maybe TRBD1 (5 bases). Written as DNA, the CDR3 is TGTGCCAGCAGCTCGGGGACCCCTGAGAATGCCTATGGCTACACCTTC. Amino acid sequence: CASSSGTPENAYGYTF.